This TCR beta chain was profiled in a study of blood T cell repertoires in COVID-19. The assay was immunoSEQ multiplex PCR, and TCRdb's table has in-frame clones only and misses some. In the table there are around 230,000 clones, roughly nine tenths of which are singletons. This clone has a single count. The germline CDR1 and CDR2 sequences are MGHRA and YSYEKL. The CDR3 runs 14 residues. With 1 base clipped from V and 6 bases from J, the junction kept 2 bases outside the gene matches. Sample: PBMCs or T cells enriched from blood (not recorded which). The V gene is TRBV4-1, the J gene TRBJ2-7; 11 bases align to TRBD1. The TCR was taken from a woman aged 30 to 39 who had recovered from COVID-19. CDR3 in DNA: TGCGCCAGCAGCCAAGTAGGGACAGGGGGCGAGCAGTACTTC. This encodes CASSQVGTGGEQYF.